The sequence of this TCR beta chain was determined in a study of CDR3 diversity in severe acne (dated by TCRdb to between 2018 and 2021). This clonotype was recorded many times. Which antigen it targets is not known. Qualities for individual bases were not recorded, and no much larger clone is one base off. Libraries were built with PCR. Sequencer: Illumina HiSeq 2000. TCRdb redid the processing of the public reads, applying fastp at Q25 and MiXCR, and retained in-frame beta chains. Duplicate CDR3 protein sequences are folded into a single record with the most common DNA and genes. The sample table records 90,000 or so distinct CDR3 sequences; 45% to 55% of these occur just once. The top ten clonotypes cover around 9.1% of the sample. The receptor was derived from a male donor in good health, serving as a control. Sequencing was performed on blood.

The CDR3 protein: CSARGTGSGTEAFF. The bases are TGCAGTGCTAGAGGGACAGGGTCCGGCACTGAAGCTTTCTTT. In this chain, TRBV20-1 is recombined with TRBJ1-1, with 8 bases in between that match TRBD1. For this chain, trimming is 1 base at the V end and 4 bases at the J end, and the number of junction bases without a gene match is 5. The CDR3 goes from the cysteine to the phenylalanine over 14 residues. The entry retains the CDR3 DNA only, 42 bases that are in frame from base 1. The CDR1 and CDR2 encoded by the germline V gene (reference sequence) are DFQATT and SNEGSKA.